One and the same sample provided the 18 T cell receptor beta chains below, sequenced in a study of blood T cell repertoires in COVID-19. The table came from immunoSEQ multiplex PCR; TCRdb's copy has only in-frame clones and leaves some out. The sample lists roughly 250,000 clones; roughly 84% were seen once. The sample taken for sequencing was peripheral blood. The receptors derive from a middle-aged woman who had recovered from COVID-19.

V gene TRBV24-1 combines with J gene TRBJ1-4; the D gene is possibly TRBD1 (6 bases). CDR3 length: 12 amino acids. V shed 1 base and J shed 11 bases, with 7 bases lying between them. CDR1 is KGHDR, CDR2 SFDVKD, per germline. CDR3 DNA sequence: TGTGCCACCAGTGATTTTCAGGGGAAACTGTTTTTT. This sequence encodes CATSDFQGKLFF.

This chain uses TRBV5-6 with TRBJ1-3, with unresolved D. Trimming removed 7 bases at V and 0 bases at J, with 11 bases between. Germline lookup yields CDR1 SGHDT and CDR2 YYEEEE. The CDR3 has 14 residues. CDR3 bases: TGTGCCAGCGGCTCGTGGAGCTCTGGAAACACCATATATTTT. Translation gives CASGSWSSGNTIYF. The variable domain in full, completed from reference TRBV5-6 and TRBJ1-3, reads DAGVTQSPTHLIKTRGQQVTLRCSPKSGHDTVSWYQQALGQGPQFIFQYYEEEERQRGNFPDRFSGHQFPNYSSELNVNALLLGDSALYLCASGSWSSGNTIYFGEGSWLTVV.

V and J are TRBV27 and TRBJ1-1, with 9 bases that match TRBD1. The CDR3 extends over 16 amino acids. Trimming cost V 4 bases and J 7 bases; bases outside gene matches: 13. Germline CDR1 MNHEY, CDR2 SMNVEV (reference sequence). The CDR3 bases are TGTGCCAGCAGTTCCGGGACAGGGACTGTTTGGGGTGAAGCTTTCTTT. It translates to CASSSGTGTVWGEAFF.

The chain joins TRBV3-1 (or the pseudogene TRBV3-2) to TRBJ1-1; 7 bases are shared with TRBD1. Germline V lookup: CDR1 LGHDT, CDR2 YNNKEL (reference sequence). The V gene end was trimmed by 7 bases and the J gene end by 4 bases; junction bases not matched to a gene: 12. This CDR3 spans 15 amino acids. This CDR3 is CASTSGGVVATEAFF. The CDR3 DNA sequence: TGTGCCAGCACCTCAGGGGGAGTGGTGGCCACTGAAGCTTTCTTT.

The J gene is TRBJ1-5, the V gene TRBV30, with 8 nucleotides matching TRBD1. Germline assignment: CDR1 GTSNPN and CDR2 SVGIG (reference sequence). The CDR3 is 15 residues long. After removal of 3 bases from V and 6 bases from J, the junction contained 10 bases not matched to a gene. The CDR3 DNA reads TGTGCCTGGAGCACGGGACAGGCTTACGGTCAGCCCCAGCATTTT. It translates to CAWSTGQAYGQPQHF.

This chain connects TRBV21-1 to TRBJ1-3. TRBV21-1 constitutes a pseudogene. The CDR3 is 13 residues long. The CDR3, as DNA: TGTGCCACGGGAACATTCTCTGGAAACACCATATATTTT. Translation: CATGTFSGNTIYF.

The chain joins TRBV2 to TRBJ1-1, with 7 nucleotides matching TRBD1. The J segment lost 0 bases and the V segment lost 5 bases, leaving 3 bases of the junction unmatched. Looked up from germline, CDR1 is SNHLY and CDR2 is FYNNEI. The CDR3 totals 14 residues. The CDR3, as DNA: TGTGCCAGCAGTCGAGGGGGCTTGAACACTGAAGCTTTCTTT. Translating it yields CASSRGGLNTEAFF.

The chain uses TRBV19 and TRBJ1-1; D is possibly TRBD1 (6 bases). Germline CDR1 reads LNHDA; CDR2 reads SQIVND (reference sequence). Trimming took off 4 bases at V and 8 bases at J, with 14 bases between the two ends. The CDR3 has 13 amino acids. CDR3 protein: CASSTLQGAEAFF. DNA of the CDR3: TGTGCCAGTAGTACGCTACAGGGCGCCGAAGCTTTCTTT.

CDR3: CSVGQGQNSPLHF. For the CDR3, the DNA is TGCAGCGTTGGACAGGGTCAAAATTCACCCCTCCACTTT. The rearrangement uses TRBV29-1 and TRBJ1-6, with 7 bases fitting TRBD1. Trimming at V came to 4 bases and at J to 7 bases, leaving 4 bases not matched to a gene. CDR3 length equals 13 residues. Per germline, CDR1 SQVTM and CDR2 ANQGSEA.

Remarks on this clone: Additional DNA sequences in this sample encode the identical CDR3. The chain recombines TRBV24-1 with TRBJ2-7; D ambiguous. Deletions cut 5 bases from V and 1 base from J, with 5 bases between. CDR3 length: 12 amino acids. Germline loops: CDR1 KGHDR, CDR2 SFDVKD. CDR3 DNA sequence: TGTGCCACCAGTGGAGGTTCCTACGAGCAGTACTTC. It translates to CATSGGSYEQYF.

The chain employs TRBV28 and TRBJ1-6, with D possibly being TRBD1 (5 bases). Trimming left V 4 bases short and J 8 bases short, with 15 bases between. The CDR3 extends over 15 amino acids. In germline, CDR1 is MDHEN, CDR2 SYDVKM. DNA for the CDR3: TGTGCCAGCAGTTCTCCGACAGCGCGTTATTCACCCCTCCACTTT. Its translation: CASSSPTARYSPLHF.

The CDR3 reads CATSGGQVLSGANVLTF. CDR3 in DNA: TGTGCCACCAGCGGCGGACAGGTGCTCTCTGGGGCCAACGTCCTGACTTTC. The rearrangement links TRBV15 to TRBJ2-6, with TRBD1 matching over 7 bases. J gave up 0 bases and V 5 bases, and 7 bases lay outside the gene matches. CDR1 and CDR2 (germline): LNHNV, YYDKDF (reference sequence). The length of the CDR3 is 17 residues. The whole variable domain, remainder taken from reference TRBV15 and TRBJ2-6, is DAMVIQNPRYQVTQFGKPVTLSCSQTLNHNVMYWYQQKSSQAPKLLFHYYDKDFNNEADTPDNFQSRRPNTSFCFLDIRSPGLGDTAMYLCATSGGQVLSGANVLTFGAGSRLTVL.

The CDR3 region has the DNA TGTGCCAGCAAACCGGGTAGTGCGAACACCGGGGAGCTGTTTTTT. Translating it yields CASKPGSANTGELFF. The rearrangement uses TRBV28 and TRBJ2-2; unclear D gene. Trimming stripped 7 bases from V and 0 bases from J, with 12 bases between. CDR3 length: 15 amino acids. Looked up from germline, CDR1 is MDHEN and CDR2 is SYDVKM. The full variable domain, its missing parts supplied by reference TRBV28 and TRBJ2-2, is DVKVTQSSRYLVKRTGEKVFLECVQDMDHENMFWYRQDPGLGLRLIYFSYDVKMKEKGDIPEGYSVSREKKERFSLILESASTNQTSMYLCASKPGSANTGELFFGEGSRLTVL.

The chain joins TRBV27 to TRBJ1-1; D uncertain. Trimming shortened V by 4 bases and J by 2 bases, and 8 bases separated the two germline ends. Germline CDR1 and CDR2: MNHEY and SMNVEV (reference sequence). This CDR3 is 13 amino acids long. The CDR3 DNA reads TGTGCCAGCAGTTCGTACTTAAACACTGAAGCTTTCTTT. Translating gives CASSSYLNTEAFF.

Here the CDR3 reads CASSPTDSEYEQYF. The CDR3 region has the DNA TGTGCCAGCAGCCCGACAGATTCAGAATACGAGCAGTACTTC. The chain joins TRBV4-2 to TRBJ2-7; D perhaps matches TRBD1 (5 bases). CDR3 size: 14 residues. Germline V lookup: CDR1 LGHNA, CDR2 YNFKEQ. V lost 4 bases and J 4 bases, leaving 14 bases between the germline ends.

The rearrangement uses TRBV6-5 and TRBJ2-1; TRBD1 is a possible D gene (5 bases). The CDR3 consists of 16 residues. The ends were cut back, 3 bases at V and 2 bases at J, with 14 bases in the middle. The germline V gene has CDR1 MNHEY and CDR2 SVGAGI. This CDR3 reads CASSYSGSLPYNEQFF. The CDR3 bases are TGTGCCAGCAGTTATTCAGGGTCGCTTCCCTACAATGAGCAGTTCTTC.

This clone was detected once. V gene TRBV6-5 combines with J gene TRBJ2-7; 8 bases are a match to TRBD1. This CDR3 contains 14 residues. Trimming cost V 8 bases and J 2 bases; bases outside gene matches: 8. The germline V gene encodes CDR1 MNHEY and CDR2 SVGAGI. CDR3 amino acids: CASARQGQTYEQYF. In nucleotides, the CDR3 is TGTGCCAGCGCCCGACAGGGGCAGACCTACGAGCAGTACTTC.

This rearrangement joins TRBV4-1 to TRBJ1-2, with D possibly matching TRBD1 (5 bases). Germline V gives CDR1 MGHRA, CDR2 YSYEKL. V lost 2 bases, J lost 4 bases, and 14 bases lay in between. The CDR3 length is 15 residues. CDR3 nucleotides: TGCGCCAGCAGCCAATCTGGACAAGGCAGCTATGGCTACACCTTC. It codes for CASSQSGQGSYGYTF.